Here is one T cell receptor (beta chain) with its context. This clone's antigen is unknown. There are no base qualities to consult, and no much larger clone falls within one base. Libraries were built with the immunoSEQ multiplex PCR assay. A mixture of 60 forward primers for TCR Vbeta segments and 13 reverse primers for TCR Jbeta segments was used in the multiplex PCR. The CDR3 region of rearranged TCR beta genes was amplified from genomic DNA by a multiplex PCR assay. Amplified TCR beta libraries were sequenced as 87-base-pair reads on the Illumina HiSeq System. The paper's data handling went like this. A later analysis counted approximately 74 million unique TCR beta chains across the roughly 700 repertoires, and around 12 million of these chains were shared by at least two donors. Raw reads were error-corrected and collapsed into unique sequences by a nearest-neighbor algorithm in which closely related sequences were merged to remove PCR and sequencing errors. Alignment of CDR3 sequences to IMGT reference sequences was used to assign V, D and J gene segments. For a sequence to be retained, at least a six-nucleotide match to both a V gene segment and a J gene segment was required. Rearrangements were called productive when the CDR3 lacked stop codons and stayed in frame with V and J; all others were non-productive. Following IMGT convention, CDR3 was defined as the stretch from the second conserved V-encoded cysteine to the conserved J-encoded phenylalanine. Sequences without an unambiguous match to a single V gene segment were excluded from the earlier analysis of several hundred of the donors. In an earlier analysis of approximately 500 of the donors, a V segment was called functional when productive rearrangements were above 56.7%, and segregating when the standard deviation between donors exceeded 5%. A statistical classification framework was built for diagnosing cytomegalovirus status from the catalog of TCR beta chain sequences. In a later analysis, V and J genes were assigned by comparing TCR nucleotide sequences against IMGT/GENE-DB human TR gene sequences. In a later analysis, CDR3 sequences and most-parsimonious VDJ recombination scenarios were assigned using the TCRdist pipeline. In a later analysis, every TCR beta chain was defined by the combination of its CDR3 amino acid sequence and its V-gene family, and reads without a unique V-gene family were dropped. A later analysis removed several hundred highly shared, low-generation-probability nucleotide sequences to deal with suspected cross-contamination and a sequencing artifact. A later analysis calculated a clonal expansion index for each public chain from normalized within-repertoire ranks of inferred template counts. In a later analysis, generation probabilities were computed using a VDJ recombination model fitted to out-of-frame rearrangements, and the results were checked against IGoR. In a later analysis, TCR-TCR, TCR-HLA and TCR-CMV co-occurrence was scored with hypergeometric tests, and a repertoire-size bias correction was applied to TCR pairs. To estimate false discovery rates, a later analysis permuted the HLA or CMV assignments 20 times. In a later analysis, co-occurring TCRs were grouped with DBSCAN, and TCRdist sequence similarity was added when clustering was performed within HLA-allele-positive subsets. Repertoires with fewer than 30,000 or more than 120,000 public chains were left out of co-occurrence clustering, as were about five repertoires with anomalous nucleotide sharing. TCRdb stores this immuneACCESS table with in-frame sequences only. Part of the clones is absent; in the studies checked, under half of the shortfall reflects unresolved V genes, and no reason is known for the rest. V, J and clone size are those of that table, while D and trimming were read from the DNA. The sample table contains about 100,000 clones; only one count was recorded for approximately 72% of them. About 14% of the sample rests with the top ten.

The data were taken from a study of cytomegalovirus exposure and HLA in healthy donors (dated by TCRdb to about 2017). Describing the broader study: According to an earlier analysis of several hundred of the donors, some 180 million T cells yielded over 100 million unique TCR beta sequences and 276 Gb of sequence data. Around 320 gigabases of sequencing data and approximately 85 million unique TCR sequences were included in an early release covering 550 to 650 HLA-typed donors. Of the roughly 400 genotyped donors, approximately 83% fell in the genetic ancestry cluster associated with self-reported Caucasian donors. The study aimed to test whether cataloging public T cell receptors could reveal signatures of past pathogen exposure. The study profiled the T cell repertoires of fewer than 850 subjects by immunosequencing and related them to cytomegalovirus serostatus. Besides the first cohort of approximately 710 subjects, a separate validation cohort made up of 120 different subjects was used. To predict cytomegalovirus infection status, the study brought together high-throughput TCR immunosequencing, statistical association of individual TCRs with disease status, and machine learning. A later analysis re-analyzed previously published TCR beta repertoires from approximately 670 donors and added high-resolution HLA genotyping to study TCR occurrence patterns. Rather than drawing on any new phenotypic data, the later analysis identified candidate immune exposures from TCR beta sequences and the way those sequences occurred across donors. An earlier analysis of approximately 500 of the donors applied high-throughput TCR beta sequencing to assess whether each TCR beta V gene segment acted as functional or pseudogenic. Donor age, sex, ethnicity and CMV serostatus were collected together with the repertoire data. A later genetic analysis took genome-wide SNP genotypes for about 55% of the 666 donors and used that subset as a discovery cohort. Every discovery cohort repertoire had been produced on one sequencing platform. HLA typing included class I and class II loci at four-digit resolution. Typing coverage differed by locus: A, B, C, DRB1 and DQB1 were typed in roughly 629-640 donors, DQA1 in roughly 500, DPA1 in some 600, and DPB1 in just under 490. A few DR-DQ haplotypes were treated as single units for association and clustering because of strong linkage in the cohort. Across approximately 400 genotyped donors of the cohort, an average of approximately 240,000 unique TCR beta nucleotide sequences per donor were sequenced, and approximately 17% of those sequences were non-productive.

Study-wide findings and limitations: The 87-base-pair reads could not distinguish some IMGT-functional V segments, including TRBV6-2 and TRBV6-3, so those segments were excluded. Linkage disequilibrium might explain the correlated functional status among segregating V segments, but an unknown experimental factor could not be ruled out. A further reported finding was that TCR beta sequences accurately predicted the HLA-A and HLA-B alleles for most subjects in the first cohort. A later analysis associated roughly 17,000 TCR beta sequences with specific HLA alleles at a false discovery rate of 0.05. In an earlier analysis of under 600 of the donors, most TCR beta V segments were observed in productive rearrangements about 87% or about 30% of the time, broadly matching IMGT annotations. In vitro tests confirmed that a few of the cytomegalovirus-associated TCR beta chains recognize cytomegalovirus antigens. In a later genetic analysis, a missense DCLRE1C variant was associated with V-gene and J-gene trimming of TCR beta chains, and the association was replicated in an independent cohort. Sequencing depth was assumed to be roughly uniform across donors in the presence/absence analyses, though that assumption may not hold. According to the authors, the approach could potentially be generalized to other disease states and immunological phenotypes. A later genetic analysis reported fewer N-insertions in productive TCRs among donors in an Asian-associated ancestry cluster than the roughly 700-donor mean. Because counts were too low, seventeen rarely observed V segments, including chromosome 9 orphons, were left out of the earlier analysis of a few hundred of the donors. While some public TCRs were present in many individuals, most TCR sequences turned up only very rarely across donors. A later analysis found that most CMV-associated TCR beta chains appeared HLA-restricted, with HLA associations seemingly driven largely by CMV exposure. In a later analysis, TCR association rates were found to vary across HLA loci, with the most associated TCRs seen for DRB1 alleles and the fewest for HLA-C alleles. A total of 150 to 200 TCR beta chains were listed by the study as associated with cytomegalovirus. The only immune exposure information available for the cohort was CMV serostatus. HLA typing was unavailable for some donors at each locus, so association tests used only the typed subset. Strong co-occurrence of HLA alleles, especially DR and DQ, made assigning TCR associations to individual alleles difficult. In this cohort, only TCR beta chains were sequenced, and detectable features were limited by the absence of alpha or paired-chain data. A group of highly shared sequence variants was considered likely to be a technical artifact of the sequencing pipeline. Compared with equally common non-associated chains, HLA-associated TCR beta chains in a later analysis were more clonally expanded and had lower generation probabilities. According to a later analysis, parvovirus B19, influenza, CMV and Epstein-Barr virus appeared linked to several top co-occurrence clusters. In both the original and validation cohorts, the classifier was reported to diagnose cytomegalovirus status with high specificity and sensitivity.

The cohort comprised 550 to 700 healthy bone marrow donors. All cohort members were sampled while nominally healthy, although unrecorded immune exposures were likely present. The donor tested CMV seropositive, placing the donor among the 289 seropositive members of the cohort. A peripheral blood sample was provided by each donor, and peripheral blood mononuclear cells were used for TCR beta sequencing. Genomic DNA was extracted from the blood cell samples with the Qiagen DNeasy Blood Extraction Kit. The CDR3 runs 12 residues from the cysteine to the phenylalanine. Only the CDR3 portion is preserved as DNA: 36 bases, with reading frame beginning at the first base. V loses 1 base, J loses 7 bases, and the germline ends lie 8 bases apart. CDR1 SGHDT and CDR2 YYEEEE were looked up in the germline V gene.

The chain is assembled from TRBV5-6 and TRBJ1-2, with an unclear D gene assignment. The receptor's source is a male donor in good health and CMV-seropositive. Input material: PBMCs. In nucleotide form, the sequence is TGTGCCAGCAGCTTGATGGCAGGTGGCTACACCTTC. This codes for CASSLMAGGYTF.